These 20 T cell receptor beta chains share one sample of origin, sequenced in a study of blood T cell repertoires in COVID-19. Repertoires were generated with immunoSEQ multiplex PCR, while TCRdb's copy carries only in-frame clones and drops some. The table records about 290,000 clones, 89% of them present only once. Sequencing was performed on PBMCs or T cells enriched from blood (not recorded which). Every receptor here comes from a woman in her forties who had recovered from COVID-19.

The chain joins TRBV5-1 to TRBJ1-2; no clear D gene. CDR1 and CDR2 from the germline V gene are SGHRS and YFSETQ. The V end was cut by 0 bases, the J end by 11 bases, with 20 bases between. The CDR3 runs to 15 residues. The CDR3 loop is CASSLGSAALELYTF. The DNA of the CDR3 is TGCGCCAGCAGCTTGGGATCCGCCGCCCTAGAATTATACACCTTC.

CDR3 protein: CASSQYSGSSYEQYF. CDR3 coding DNA: TGTGCCAGCAGCCAATATAGCGGGAGCTCCTACGAGCAGTACTTC. The J gene is TRBJ2-7, the V gene TRBV7-3, with 9 bases that match TRBD2. This CDR3 is 15 amino acids long. CDR1 is SGHTA and CDR2 is FQGTGA in the germline V gene. V trimming: 5 bases; J trimming: 0 bases; junction bases outside the gene matches: 5.

This clone was observed a handful of times. CDR3 in amino acids: CASSRQGREAFF. The CDR3 DNA reads TGTGCCAGCAGTCGACAGGGAAGGGAAGCTTTCTTT. The chain couples TRBV6-5 to TRBJ1-1; 7 nucleotides line up with TRBD1. V lost 5 bases to trimming and J lost 8 bases; unmatched junction nucleotides: 5. CDR3 length: 12 residues. The V gene's germline CDR1 is MNHEY and CDR2 SVGAGI.

The chain carries TRBV11-2 and TRBJ2-3; perhaps TRBD2 as D (5 bases). The CDR3 sequence is 16 residues long. The germline CDR1 and CDR2 sequences are SGHAT and FQNNGV. Trimming took 2 bases from V and 1 from J, leaving 13 bases between them. In nucleotides, the CDR3 is TGTGCCAGCAGCTTACGGGAAGGACTCGGCACAGATACGCAGTATTTT. This sequence encodes CASSLREGLGTDTQYF.

There are many counts of this clone. This chain joins TRBV15 and TRBJ1-1; TRBD1 matches 9 bases. V lost 5 bases to trimming and J lost 5 bases; unmatched junction nucleotides: 0. The CDR3 sequence is 12 residues long. CDR1 and CDR2 from the germline V gene are LNHNV and YYDKDF (reference sequence). The CDR3 bases are TGTGCCACCAGCGGACAGGGGACTGAAGCTTTCTTT. This sequence encodes CATSGQGTEAFF.

The chain has TRBV18 and TRBJ1-5; D gene unclear. Germline CDR1 and CDR2: KGHSH and LQKENI. Trimming shortened V by 2 bases and J by 10 bases, and 12 bases separated the two germline ends. The CDR3 has 13 residues. CDR3 region: CASSPDSHLPQHF. In nucleotides, the CDR3 is TGTGCCAGCTCACCAGATTCACACCTCCCCCAGCATTTT.

A single count supports this clone. For the CDR3, the DNA is TGTGCCAGCAGTTTAACCCCAGGATATTCACCCCTCCACTTT. Translating it yields CASSLTPGYSPLHF. V is TRBV27 and J is TRBJ1-6; D unresolved. V shed 2 bases and J shed 8 bases, with 10 bases lying between them. The CDR3 extends over 14 amino acids. Germline CDR1 is MNHEY and CDR2 is SMNVEV (reference sequence).

The chain combines TRBV18 with TRBJ2-1, with 7 nucleotides matching TRBD2. Germline V gives CDR1 KGHSH, CDR2 LQKENI. Trimming removed 3 bases from V and 0 bases from J; junction bases left unmatched: 14. The CDR3 length is 19 residues. The CDR3: CASSPSLITSASSYNEQFF. CDR3 nucleotide sequence: TGTGCCAGCTCACCCTCCCTCATTACTAGCGCAAGCTCCTACAATGAGCAGTTCTTC.

A few counts support this clone. This chain connects TRBV5-4 to TRBJ2-1; D might be TRBD2 (6 bases). The CDR3 is 17 residues long. Germline lookup yields CDR1 SGHNT and CDR2 YYREEE (reference sequence). The V end was cut by 4 bases, the J end by 4 bases, with 21 bases between. The CDR3 spells CASSPAGLAASYNEQFF. For the CDR3, the DNA is TGTGCCAGCAGCCCTGCGGGGCTAGCAGCATCATACAATGAGCAGTTCTTC.

The genes are TRBV5-4 and TRBJ2-5, with 9 bases identical to TRBD2. This CDR3 has 14 amino acids. The J segment lost 5 bases and the V segment lost 4 bases, leaving 6 bases of the junction unmatched. Germline CDR1 and CDR2: SGHNT and YYREEE (reference sequence). CDR3 sequence (DNA): TGTGCCAGCAGCCCGGGACTAGCTTTCGAGACCCAGTACTTC. Residues: CASSPGLAFETQYF.

The CDR3 sequence is CASSPGQITGGYTF. The CDR3 DNA is TGTGCCAGCAGCCCGGGACAGATAACGGGAGGCTACACCTTC. The chain is built from TRBV9 and TRBJ1-2; 7 bases are a match to TRBD1. This CDR3 comprises 14 residues. After removal of 4 bases from V and 8 bases from J, the junction contained 11 bases not matched to a gene. Germline V lookup: CDR1 SGDLS, CDR2 YYNGEE. Looking up the rest from reference TRBV9 and TRBJ1-2 gives the full variable domain: DSGVTQTPKHLITATGQRVTLRCSPRSGDLSVYWYQQSLDQGLQFLIQYYNGEERAKGNILERFSAQQFPDLHSELNLSSLELGDSALYFCASSPGQITGGYTFGSGTRLTVV.

The V call is TRBV4-1, the J call TRBJ1-2; TRBD1 aligns across 9 bases. CDR3 length: 15 amino acids. Germline assignment: CDR1 MGHRA and CDR2 YSYEKL. With V trimmed by 3 bases and J by 8 bases, 10 bases remained unmatched. The CDR3: CASSQGQGIVFGYTF. The DNA of the CDR3 is TGCGCCAGCAGCCAGGGACAGGGTATTGTCTTCGGCTACACCTTC.

CDR3 nucleotides: TGTGCCAGCAGCTGGAAAGACAGGGGGTCCACTGAAGCTTTCTTT. This sequence encodes CASSWKDRGSTEAFF. This chain joins TRBV5-6 and TRBJ1-1; 9 bases are a match to TRBD1. The CDR3 sequence is 15 residues long. Trimming cost V 3 bases and J 4 bases; bases outside gene matches: 7. Germline CDR1 is SGHDT and CDR2 is YYEEEE.

This sequence joins TRBV10-2 and TRBJ2-5; D is possibly TRBD2 (6 bases). Per germline, CDR1 WSHSY and CDR2 SAAADI. V dropped 6 bases and J dropped 7 bases, with 18 bases sitting between them. The CDR3 extends over 14 amino acids. The CDR3 reads CASREAGTTRTQYF. In DNA form, the CDR3 reads TGCGCCAGCAGAGAAGCGGGTACTACGAGGACCCAGTACTTC.

This clone has a single count. The chain employs TRBV7-9 and TRBJ1-2; no clear D. Looked up from germline, CDR1 is SEHNR and CDR2 is FQNEAQ (reference sequence). Trimming pared 5 bases from V and 3 bases from J, leaving 13 bases between. CDR3 size: 14 residues. The CDR3 here is CASSGKEEDYGYTF. The CDR3 region has the DNA TGTGCCAGCAGCGGAAAGGAGGAGGACTATGGCTACACCTTC.

V and J are TRBV6-5 and TRBJ2-5; 9 nucleotides line up with TRBD1. V trimming: 6 bases; J trimming: 7 bases; junction bases outside the gene matches: 9. Germline CDR1 reads MNHEY; CDR2 reads SVGAGI. CDR3 length: 14 amino acids. The CDR3 loop is CASSPGQGPGTQYF. DNA for the CDR3: TGTGCCAGCAGCCCGGGACAGGGCCCGGGGACCCAGTACTTC.

The genes are TRBV6-1 and TRBJ1-3; perhaps TRBD1 as D (6 bases). V lost 2 bases to trimming and J lost 0 bases, with 26 bases between them. The CDR3 sequence is 21 residues long. CDR1 MNHNS and CDR2 SASEGT come from the germline V gene. CDR3 loop: CASSEYPIYLGARVSGNTIYF. The CDR3, as DNA: TGTGCCAGCAGTGAATACCCGATTTATCTGGGGGCCCGCGTCTCTGGAAACACCATATATTTT.

V is TRBV15 and J is TRBJ2-5; 8 bases fit TRBD2. CDR3 length: 16 amino acids. Germline-derived CDR1 and CDR2 are LNHNV and YYDKDF (reference sequence). J was trimmed by 5 bases and V by 0 bases; bases with no gene match: 8. CDR3 nucleotide sequence: TGTGCCACCAGCAGAGATAAGCGGGAGAGTTACGAGACCCAGTACTTC. Residues: CATSRDKRESYETQYF.

The chain is built from TRBV5-4 and TRBJ2-1; 12 positions match TRBD2. V lost 3 bases and J lost 7; bases outside the gene matches: 14. CDR3 length: 18 amino acids. CDR1 and CDR2 (germline): SGHNT, YYREEE (reference sequence). The CDR3 spells CASSWEPTSGGFRNEQFF. The DNA of the CDR3 is TGTGCCAGCAGCTGGGAACCCACTAGCGGGGGGTTTAGAAATGAGCAGTTCTTC.

This rearrangement joins TRBV3-1 (or the pseudogene TRBV3-2) to TRBJ1-2; tentatively, D is TRBD1 (6 bases). Per germline, CDR1 LGHDT and CDR2 YNNKEL (reference sequence). The CDR3 runs 15 residues. Deletions cut 3 bases from V and 4 bases from J, with 15 bases between. CDR3 loop: CASSQRSGELYGYTF. The CDR3 region has the DNA TGTGCCAGCAGCCAGCGATCAGGGGAGCTCTATGGCTACACCTTC.